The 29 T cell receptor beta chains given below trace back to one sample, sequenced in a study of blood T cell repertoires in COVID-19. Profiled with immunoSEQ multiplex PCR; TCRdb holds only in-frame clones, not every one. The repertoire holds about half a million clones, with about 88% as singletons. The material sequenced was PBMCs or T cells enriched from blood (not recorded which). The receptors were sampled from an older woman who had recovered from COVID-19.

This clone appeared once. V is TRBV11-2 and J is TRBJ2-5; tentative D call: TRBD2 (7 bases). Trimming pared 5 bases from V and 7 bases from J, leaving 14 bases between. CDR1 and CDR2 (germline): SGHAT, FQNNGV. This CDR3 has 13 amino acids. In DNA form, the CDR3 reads TGTGCCAGCAGCCCCCGAAGGGGGGGGACCCAGTACTTC. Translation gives CASSPRRGGTQYF.

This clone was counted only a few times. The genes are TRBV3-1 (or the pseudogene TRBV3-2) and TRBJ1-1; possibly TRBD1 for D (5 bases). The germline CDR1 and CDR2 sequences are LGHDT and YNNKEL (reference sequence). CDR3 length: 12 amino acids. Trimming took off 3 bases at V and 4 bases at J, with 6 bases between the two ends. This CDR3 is CASSQGLTEAFF. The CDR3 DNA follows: TGTGCCAGCAGCCAGGGACTCACTGAAGCTTTCTTT.

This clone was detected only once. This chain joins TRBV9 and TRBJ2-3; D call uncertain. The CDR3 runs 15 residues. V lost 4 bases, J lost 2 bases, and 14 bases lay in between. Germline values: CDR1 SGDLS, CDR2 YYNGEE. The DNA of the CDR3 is TGTGCCAGCAGCATACAAGACACCCACACAGATACGCAGTATTTT. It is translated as CASSIQDTHTDTQYF.

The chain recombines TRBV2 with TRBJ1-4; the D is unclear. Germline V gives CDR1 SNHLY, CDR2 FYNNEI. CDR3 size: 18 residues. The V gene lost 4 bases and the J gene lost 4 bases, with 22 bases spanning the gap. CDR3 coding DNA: TGTGCCAGCAGTGTCCGCGAGGGCGCAGCGACCTTTAATGAAAAACTGTTTTTT. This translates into CASSVREGAATFNEKLFF. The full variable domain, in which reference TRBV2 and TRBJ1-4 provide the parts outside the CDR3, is EPEVTQTPSHQVTQMGQEVILRCVPISNHLYFYWYRQILGQKVEFLVSFYNNEISEKSEIFDDQFSVERPDGSNFTLKIRSTKLEDSAMYFCASSVREGAATFNEKLFFGSGTQLSVL.

CDR3 loop: CASSLQSGANVLTF. CDR3 in DNA: TGCGCCAGCAGCTTACAGTCTGGGGCCAACGTCCTGACTTTC. The rearrangement links TRBV5-1 to TRBJ2-6, with D unclear. The CDR3 totals 14 residues. Per the germline V gene, CDR1 is SGHRS and CDR2 is YFSETQ. V was cut by 2 bases and J by 1 base, with 4 bases left in between. The variable domain in full, with the rest retrieved from reference TRBV5-1 and TRBJ2-6, is KAGVTQTPRYLIKTRGQQVTLSCSPISGHRSVSWYQQTPGQGLQFLFEYFSETQRNKGNFPGRFSGRQFSNSRSEMNVSTLELGDSALYLCASSLQSGANVLTFGAGSRLTVL.

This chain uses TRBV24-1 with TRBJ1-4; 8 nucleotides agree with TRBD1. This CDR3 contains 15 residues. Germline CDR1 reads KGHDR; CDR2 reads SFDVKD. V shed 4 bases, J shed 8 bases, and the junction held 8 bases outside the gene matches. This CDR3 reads CATSDPRQGREKLFF. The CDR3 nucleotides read TGTGCCACCAGTGACCCGCGACAGGGGAGGGAAAAACTGTTTTTT.

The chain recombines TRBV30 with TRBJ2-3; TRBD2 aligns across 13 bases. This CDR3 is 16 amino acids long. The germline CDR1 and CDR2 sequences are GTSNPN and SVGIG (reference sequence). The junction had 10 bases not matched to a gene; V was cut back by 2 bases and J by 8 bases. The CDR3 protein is CAWSSPTSGGRVTQYF. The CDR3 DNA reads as TGTGCCTGGAGTTCGCCGACTAGCGGGGGGAGAGTTACGCAGTATTTT.

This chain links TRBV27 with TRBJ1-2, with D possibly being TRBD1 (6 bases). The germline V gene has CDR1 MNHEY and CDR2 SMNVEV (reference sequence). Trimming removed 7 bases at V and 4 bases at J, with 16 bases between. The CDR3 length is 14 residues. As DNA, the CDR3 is TGTGCCAGCACTACCACCCGGGGGGCCTATGGCTACACCTTC. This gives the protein CASTTTRGAYGYTF.

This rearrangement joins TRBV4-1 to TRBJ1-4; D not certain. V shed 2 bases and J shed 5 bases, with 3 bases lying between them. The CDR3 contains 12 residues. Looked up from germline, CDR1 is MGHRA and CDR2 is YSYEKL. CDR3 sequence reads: CASSQINEKLFF. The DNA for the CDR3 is TGCGCCAGCAGCCAAATAAATGAAAAACTGTTTTTT.

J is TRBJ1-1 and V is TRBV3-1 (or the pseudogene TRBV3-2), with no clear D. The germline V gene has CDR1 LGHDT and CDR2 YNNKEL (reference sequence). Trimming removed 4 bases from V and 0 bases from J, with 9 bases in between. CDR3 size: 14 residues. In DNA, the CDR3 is TGTGCCAGCAGCCCGAGGGAAGTGAACACTGAAGCTTTCTTT. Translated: CASSPREVNTEAFF.

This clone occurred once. The CDR3 DNA reads as TGTGCCAGCAGCTTTGGCCGGACAGGGTCCGCAGATACGCAGTATTTT. Amino acid sequence: CASSFGRTGSADTQYF. The J gene is TRBJ2-3, the V gene TRBV5-6; 8 bases are shared with TRBD1. Germline CDR1 SGHDT, CDR2 YYEEEE. The CDR3 spans 16 residues. With 2 bases clipped from V and 4 bases from J, the junction kept 9 bases outside the gene matches. Complete variable domain (other parts from reference TRBV5-6 and TRBJ2-3): DAGVTQSPTHLIKTRGQQVTLRCSPKSGHDTVSWYQQALGQGPQFIFQYYEEEERQRGNFPDRFSGHQFPNYSSELNVNALLLGDSALYLCASSFGRTGSADTQYFGPGTRLTVL.

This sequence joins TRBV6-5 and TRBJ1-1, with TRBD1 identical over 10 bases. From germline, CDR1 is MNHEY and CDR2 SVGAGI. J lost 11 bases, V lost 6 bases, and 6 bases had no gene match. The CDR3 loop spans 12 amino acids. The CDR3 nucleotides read TGTGCCAGCAGGTCCGGGACAGGGGACGCTTTCTTT. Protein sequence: CASRSGTGDAFF.

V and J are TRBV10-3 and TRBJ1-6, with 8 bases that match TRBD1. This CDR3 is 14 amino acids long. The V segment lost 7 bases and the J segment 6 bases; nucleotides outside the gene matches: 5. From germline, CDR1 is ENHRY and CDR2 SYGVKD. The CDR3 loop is CAIMGTGTNSPLHF. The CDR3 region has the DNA TGTGCCATCATGGGGACAGGTACTAATTCACCCCTCCACTTT.

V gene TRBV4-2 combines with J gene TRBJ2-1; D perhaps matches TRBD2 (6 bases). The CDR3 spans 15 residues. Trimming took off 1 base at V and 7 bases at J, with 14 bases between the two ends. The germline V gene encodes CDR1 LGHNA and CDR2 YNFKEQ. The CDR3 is CASSQVLAAGNEQFF. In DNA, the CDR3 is TGTGCCAGCAGCCAAGTATTAGCGGCGGGGAATGAGCAGTTCTTC.

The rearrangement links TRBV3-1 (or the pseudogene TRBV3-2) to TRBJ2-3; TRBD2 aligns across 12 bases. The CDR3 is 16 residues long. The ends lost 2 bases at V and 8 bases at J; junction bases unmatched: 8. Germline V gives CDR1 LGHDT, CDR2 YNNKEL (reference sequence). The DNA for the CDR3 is TGTGCCAGCAGCCAACTAGCGGGGGGGCCATTCGGTACGCAGTATTTT. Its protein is CASSQLAGGPFGTQYF.

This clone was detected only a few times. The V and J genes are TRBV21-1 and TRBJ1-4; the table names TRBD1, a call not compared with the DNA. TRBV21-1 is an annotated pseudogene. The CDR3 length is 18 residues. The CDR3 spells CASSPRRVDREGGKKLFF. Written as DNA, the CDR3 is TGTGCCAGCAGCCCGCGAAGGGTGGACAGGGAGGGAGGAAAAAAACTGTTTTTT.

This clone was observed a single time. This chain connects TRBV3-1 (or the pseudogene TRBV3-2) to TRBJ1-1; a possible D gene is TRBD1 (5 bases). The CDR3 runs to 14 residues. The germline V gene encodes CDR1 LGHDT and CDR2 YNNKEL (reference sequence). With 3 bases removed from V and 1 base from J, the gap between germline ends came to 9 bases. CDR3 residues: CASSQGRRNTEAFF. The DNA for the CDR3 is TGTGCCAGCAGCCAGGGGCGGCGGAACACTGAAGCTTTCTTT.

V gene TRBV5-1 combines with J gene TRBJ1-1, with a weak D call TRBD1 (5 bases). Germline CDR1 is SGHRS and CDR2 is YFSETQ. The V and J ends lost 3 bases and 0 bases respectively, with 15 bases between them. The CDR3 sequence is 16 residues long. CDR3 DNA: TGCGCCAGCAGCTCGTCCCAGGCAGGGATGAACACTGAAGCTTTCTTT. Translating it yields CASSSSQAGMNTEAFF.

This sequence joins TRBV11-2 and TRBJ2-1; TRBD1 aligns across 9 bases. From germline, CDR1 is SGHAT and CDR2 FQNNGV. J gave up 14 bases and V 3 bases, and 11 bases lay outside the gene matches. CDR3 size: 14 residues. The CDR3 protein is CASSLTRGQGGKFF. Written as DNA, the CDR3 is TGTGCCAGCAGCTTGACCCGGGGACAGGGAGGTAAGTTCTTC.

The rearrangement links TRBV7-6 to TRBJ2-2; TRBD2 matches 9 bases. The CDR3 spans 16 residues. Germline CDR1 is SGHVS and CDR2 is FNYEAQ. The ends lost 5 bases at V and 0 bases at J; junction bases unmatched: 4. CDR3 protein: CASSPRTSANTGELFF. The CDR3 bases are TGTGCCAGCAGCCCTAGGACTAGCGCGAACACCGGGGAGCTGTTTTTT.

CDR3 region: CASSAFPVQGGEQYF. The DNA of the CDR3 is TGTGCCAGCAGCGCCTTTCCTGTACAGGGTGGCGAGCAGTACTTC. The rearrangement uses TRBV5-5 and TRBJ2-7, with D possibly matching TRBD1 (6 bases). V lost 4 bases and J lost 6, with 20 bases in between. This CDR3 spans 15 amino acids. The germline CDR1 and CDR2 sequences are SGHKS and YYEKEE (reference sequence).

CDR3 bases: TGTGCCAGCAGCCACCGGGGGACAGGCCTAGCCAAAAACATTCAGTACTTC. Amino acids: CASSHRGTGLAKNIQYF. The chain combines TRBV14 with TRBJ2-4; 8 positions match TRBD1. The CDR3 spans 17 residues. The germline gives CDR1 SGHDN, CDR2 FVKESK. The V and J ends lost 3 bases and 0 bases, in that order; junction bases with no gene match: 7. The whole variable domain, remainder taken from reference TRBV14 and TRBJ2-4, is EAGVTQFPSHSVIEKGQTVTLRCDPISGHDNLYWYRRVMGKEIKFLLHFVKESKQDESGMPNNRFLAERTGGTYSTLKVQPAELEDSGVYFCASSHRGTGLAKNIQYFGAGTRLSVL.

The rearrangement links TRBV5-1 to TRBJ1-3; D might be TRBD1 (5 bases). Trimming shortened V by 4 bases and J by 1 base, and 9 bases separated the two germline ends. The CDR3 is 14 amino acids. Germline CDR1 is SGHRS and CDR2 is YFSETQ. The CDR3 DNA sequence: TGCGCCAGCAGCGCCGGGACTTCTGGAAACACCATATATTTT. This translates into CASSAGTSGNTIYF.

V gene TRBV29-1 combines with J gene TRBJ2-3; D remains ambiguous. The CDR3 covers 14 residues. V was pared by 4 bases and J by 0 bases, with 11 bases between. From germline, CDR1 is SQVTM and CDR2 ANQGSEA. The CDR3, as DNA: TGCAGCGTTGCCCCCCAGGCTAGCACAGATACGCAGTATTTT. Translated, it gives CSVAPQASTDTQYF.

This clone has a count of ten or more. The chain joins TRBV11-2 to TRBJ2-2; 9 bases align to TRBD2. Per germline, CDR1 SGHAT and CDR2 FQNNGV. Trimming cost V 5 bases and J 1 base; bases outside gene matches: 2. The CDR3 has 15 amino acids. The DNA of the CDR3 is TGTGCCAGCAGCCGTAGCGGGGGGAACACCGGGGAGCTGTTTTTT. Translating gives CASSRSGGNTGELFF.

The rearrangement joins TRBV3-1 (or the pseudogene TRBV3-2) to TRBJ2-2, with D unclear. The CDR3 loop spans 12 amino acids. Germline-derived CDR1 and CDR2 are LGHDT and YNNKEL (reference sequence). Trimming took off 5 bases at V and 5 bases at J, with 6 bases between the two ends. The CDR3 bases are TGTGCCAGCAGCTTTACTACCGGGGAGCTGTTTTTT. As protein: CASSFTTGELFF.

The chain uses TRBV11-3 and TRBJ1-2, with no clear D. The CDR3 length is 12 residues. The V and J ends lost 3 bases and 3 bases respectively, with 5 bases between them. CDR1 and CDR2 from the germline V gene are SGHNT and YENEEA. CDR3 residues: CASSFEYYGYTF. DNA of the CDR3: TGTGCCAGCAGCTTTGAGTACTATGGCTACACCTTC.

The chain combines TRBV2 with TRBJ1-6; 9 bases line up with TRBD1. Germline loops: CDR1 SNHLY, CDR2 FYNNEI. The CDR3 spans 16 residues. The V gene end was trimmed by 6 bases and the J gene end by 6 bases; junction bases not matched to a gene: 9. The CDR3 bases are TGTGCCAGCAGGGGGGGACAGGGAGGTGGTAATTCACCCCTCCACTTT. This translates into CASRGGQGGGNSPLHF.

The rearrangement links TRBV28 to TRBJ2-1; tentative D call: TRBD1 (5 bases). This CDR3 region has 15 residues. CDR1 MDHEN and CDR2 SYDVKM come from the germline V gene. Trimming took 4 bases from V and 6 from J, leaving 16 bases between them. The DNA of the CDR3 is TGTGCCAGCAGTTCTCCGGACAAGGGGCGCAATGAGCAGTTCTTC. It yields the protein CASSSPDKGRNEQFF. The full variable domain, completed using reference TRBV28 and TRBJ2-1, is DVKVTQSSRYLVKRTGEKVFLECVQDMDHENMFWYRQDPGLGLRLIYFSYDVKMKEKGDIPEGYSVSREKKERFSLILESASTNQTSMYLCASSSPDKGRNEQFFGPGTRLTVL.